This T cell receptor (beta chain) was documented in a study of cytomegalovirus exposure and HLA in healthy donors. Study-wide results and limits: The study flagged fewer than 200 TCR beta chains as cytomegalovirus-associated. Per a later analysis, HLA-associated TCR beta chains showed more clonal expansion than other, equally common TCR beta chains. Of the V segments, some could not be distinguished, including TRBV6-2 and TRBV6-3, and were excluded.

The PCR had 60 Vbeta and 13 Jbeta primers. The assay was immunoSEQ multiplex PCR, and TCRdb's table has in-frame clones only and misses some. The sample totals about 130,000 clones. A note on this clone: Its specificity is not known.

Unmatched junction bases numbered 18, after V lost 6 bases and J lost 11 bases. Germline CDR1 and CDR2: MNHNS and SASEGT. The CDR3 sequence is 15 residues long. The source of this sequence is a man in his late teens or twenties in good health and CMV-seronegative. Material: PBMCs. The chain is built from TRBV6-1 and TRBJ1-1, with TRBD1 matching over 7 bases. The CDR3 DNA reads TGTGCCAGCAGGCGAACTATGACAGGGCCCGCCGGGGCTTTCTTT. This encodes CASRRTMTGPAGAFF.